This entry lists 32 T cell receptor beta chains sequenced from one sample in a study of blood T cell repertoires in COVID-19. Only in-frame clones appear in the TCRdb table, and some are missing; sequencing was by immunoSEQ multiplex PCR. This sample has 310,000 or so clones, with about 83% found just once. Sequencing was performed on peripheral blood. All receptors derive from a woman in her forties or fifties with acute or convalescent COVID-19.

The gene calls are TRBV27 and TRBJ2-7; the match to TRBD2 covers 9 bases. V lost 8 bases to trimming and J lost 3 bases; unmatched junction nucleotides: 17. Germline V gives CDR1 MNHEY, CDR2 SMNVEV (reference sequence). The CDR3 consists of 17 residues. The CDR3 DNA reads TGTGCCAGCGGAACTGGAGGGCTAGCGGGAACCTTCTACGAGCAGTACTTC. Protein: CASGTGGLAGTFYEQYF.

CDR3 amino acids: CASSPTGLRGYTF. CDR3 coding DNA: TGTGCCAGCTCACCGACAGGGCTTAGGGGCTACACCTTC. This chain joins TRBV18 and TRBJ1-2, with 7 bases fitting TRBD1. CDR3 length: 13 amino acids. The trim removed 3 bases at V and 8 bases at J, leaving 6 bases unmatched. CDR1 and CDR2 from the germline V gene are KGHSH and LQKENI.

The chain has TRBV3-1 (or the pseudogene TRBV3-2) and TRBJ2-5; 7 bases agree with TRBD2. The ends lost 7 bases at V and 5 bases at J; junction bases unmatched: 7. Germline CDR1 is LGHDT and CDR2 is YNNKEL (reference sequence). The CDR3 is 13 residues long. DNA for the CDR3: TGTGCCAGCACCCCGATCGGGGGGGAGACCCAGTACTTC. It is translated as CASTPIGGETQYF.

This clone was picked up one time. V gene TRBV10-3 combines with J gene TRBJ1-1; the match to TRBD1 covers 8 bases. The germline V gene has CDR1 ENHRY and CDR2 SYGVKD. V lost 5 bases to trimming and J lost 6 bases; unmatched junction nucleotides: 2. The length of the CDR3 is 12 residues. This chain's CDR3 is CAISQGAAEAFF. The CDR3 coding sequence is TGTGCCATCAGTCAGGGGGCCGCTGAAGCTTTCTTT.

CDR3 in DNA: TGCGCCAGCAGTGAAGTCTGGGCAGGGCGTAGCCAAGAGACCCAGTACTTC. Protein sequence: CASSEVWAGRSQETQYF. The chain recombines TRBV10-1 with TRBJ2-5; the D gene is possibly TRBD1 (5 bases). V lost 3 bases to trimming and J lost 1 base, with 18 bases between them. CDR1 and CDR2 from the germline V gene are WNHNN and SYGVQD (reference sequence). The CDR3 extends over 17 amino acids.

This clone was counted only a few times. The V and J genes are TRBV5-4 and TRBJ2-3; tentative D call: TRBD1 (6 bases). CDR3 length equals 15 residues. Germline assignment: CDR1 SGHNT and CDR2 YYREEE (reference sequence). Trimming removed 2 bases from V and 9 bases from J, with 19 bases in between. CDR3 protein: CASSFGDTTVGTQYF. CDR3 DNA: TGTGCCAGCAGCTTTGGGGACACCACGGTGGGGACGCAGTATTTT.

The V and J genes are TRBV4-3 and TRBJ2-2, with 9 bases aligning to TRBD2. With V trimmed by 0 bases and J by 6 bases, 8 bases remained unmatched. Germline assignment: CDR1 LGHNA and CDR2 YSLEER. CDR3 length equals 17 residues. CDR3 residues: CASSQEFNAGGPGELFF. The CDR3 DNA sequence: TGCGCCAGCAGCCAAGAATTTAATGCGGGAGGGCCCGGGGAGCTGTTTTTT.

The chain combines TRBV5-1 with TRBJ1-2; 12 bases align to TRBD1. V lost 4 bases to trimming and J lost 1 base; unmatched junction nucleotides: 11. The CDR3 has 18 amino acids. The germline CDR1 and CDR2 sequences are SGHRS and YFSETQ. The CDR3 protein is CASSPMGQGAYLNYGYTF. In DNA form, the CDR3 reads TGCGCCAGCAGCCCTATGGGACAGGGGGCCTACCTTAACTATGGCTACACCTTC.

The chain joins TRBV14 to TRBJ2-7; D perhaps matches TRBD1 (6 bases). Germline V lookup: CDR1 SGHDN, CDR2 FVKESK. Between the trimmed V and J ends, which lost 1 base and 5 bases, there was a span of 9 bases. The length of the CDR3 is 13 residues. This chain's CDR3 is CASSQVGADEQYV. DNA of the CDR3: TGTGCCAGCAGCCAAGTGGGGGCTGACGAGCAGTACGTC.

This chain joins TRBV7-9 and TRBJ2-1; TRBD1 aligns across 9 bases. V shed 6 bases, J shed 7 bases, and the junction held 10 bases outside the gene matches. Per germline, CDR1 SEHNR and CDR2 FQNEAQ (reference sequence). The CDR3 is 15 residues long. The CDR3 loop is CASRGGGQGYNEQFF. The CDR3 region has the DNA TGTGCCAGCAGGGGAGGGGGACAGGGATATAATGAGCAGTTCTTC.

V is TRBV12-5 and J is TRBJ2-2; tentatively, D is TRBD2 (5 bases). The CDR3 runs to 15 residues. The germline V gene has CDR1 LGHNT and CDR2 FRNRAP. Trimming shortened V by 7 bases and J by 6 bases, and 18 bases separated the two germline ends. CDR3 sequence (DNA): TGTGCTAGTGCCCCGGGATTGAGTGAAGCCGGGGAGCTGTTTTTT. Amino acids: CASAPGLSEAGELFF.

The rearrangement uses TRBV4-2 and TRBJ2-2; 7 nucleotides align to TRBD2. The CDR3 runs 15 residues. From germline, CDR1 is LGHNA and CDR2 YNFKEQ. V dropped 1 base and J dropped 3; count of bases not matched to a gene: 2. This chain's CDR3 is CASSQASGYTGELFF. The DNA of the CDR3 is TGTGCCAGCAGCCAAGCTAGCGGATACACCGGGGAGCTGTTTTTT.

This chain links TRBV6-5 with TRBJ1-2; D is undetermined. V was clipped by 6 bases and J by 1 base, with 9 bases between them. The CDR3 contains 13 residues. Germline V gene sequence: CDR1 MNHEY, CDR2 SVGAGI. As DNA, the CDR3 is TGTGCCAGCAGGGAGCCGGGTAACTATGGCTACACCTTC. It is translated as CASREPGNYGYTF.

The rearrangement links TRBV6-6 to TRBJ2-5; 7 bases align to TRBD2. The V segment lost 1 base and the J segment 1 base; nucleotides outside the gene matches: 3. The CDR3 spans 15 residues. Germline V gene lookup returns CDR1 MNHNY and CDR2 SVGAGI (reference sequence). The CDR3 nucleotides read TGTGCCAGCAGTTACTTGCGGGAGTTCCAAGAGACCCAGTACTTC. Encoded protein: CASSYLREFQETQYF.

This clone was observed a handful of times. This chain links TRBV4-1 with TRBJ2-3; 10 nucleotides match TRBD2. The CDR3 is 19 residues long. Per germline, CDR1 MGHRA and CDR2 YSYEKL. V shed 0 bases, J shed 1 base, and the junction held 10 bases outside the gene matches. CDR3 amino acids: CASSQDLTRTSGRTDTQYF. The CDR3 bases are TGCGCCAGCAGCCAAGATCTTACGAGGACTAGCGGACGCACAGATACGCAGTATTTT.

The V call is TRBV20-1, the J call TRBJ2-3, with 8 bases fitting TRBD2. This CDR3 has 17 residues. Trimming at V came to 3 bases and at J to 2 bases, leaving 13 bases not matched to a gene. CDR1 and CDR2 (germline): DFQATT, SNEGSKA (reference sequence). CDR3 amino acids: CSASSPARAGATDTQYF. CDR3 nucleotide sequence: TGCAGTGCTAGTAGCCCCGCTCGAGCGGGGGCCACAGATACGCAGTATTTT.

V and J are TRBV28 and TRBJ2-7; tentative D call: TRBD1 (6 bases). Per germline, CDR1 MDHEN and CDR2 SYDVKM. Deletions cut 5 bases from V and 2 bases from J, with 16 bases between. This CDR3 is built from 15 residues. As DNA, the CDR3 is TGTGCCAGCAGTCCCCCGGGGACAATCCCCTACGAGCAGTACGTC. Amino acids: CASSPPGTIPYEQYV.

The rearrangement joins TRBV7-2 to TRBJ2-5; the D gene is possibly TRBD1 (6 bases). The CDR3 spans 14 residues. Per germline, CDR1 SGHTA and CDR2 FQGNSA. V gave up 4 bases and J gave up 6 bases, with 15 bases separating them. The CDR3 sequence is CASSSRLGDKTQYF. The CDR3, as DNA: TGTGCCAGCAGCTCCCGACTGGGGGACAAGACCCAGTACTTC.

V and J are TRBV24-1 and TRBJ1-3, with 7 bases identical to TRBD1. The length of the CDR3 is 15 residues. CDR1 KGHDR and CDR2 SFDVKD come from the germline V gene. V shed 3 bases, J shed 4 bases, and the junction held 5 bases outside the gene matches. CDR3 sequence reads: CATSDPGTEGNTIYF. CDR3 nucleotides: TGTGCCACCAGTGATCCCGGGACAGAAGGAAACACCATATATTTT.

The rearrangement uses TRBV7-2 and TRBJ2-1; 15 positions match TRBD2. Looked up from germline, CDR1 is SGHTA and CDR2 is FQGNSA. Losses at the gene ends were 4 bases for V and 5 bases for J; bases not matched to a gene: 9. CDR3 length: 18 amino acids. The CDR3 is CASSSNPGLAGGDNEQFF. In DNA, the CDR3 is TGTGCCAGCAGCTCGAATCCGGGACTAGCGGGGGGAGACAATGAGCAGTTCTTC.

This clone was seen a few times. The chain combines TRBV11-2 with TRBJ1-4, with D perhaps matching TRBD1 (5 bases). V lost 5 bases and J 0 bases, leaving 10 bases between the germline ends. This CDR3 has 15 amino acids. From germline, CDR1 is SGHAT and CDR2 FQNNGV. CDR3 region: CASSTQGATNEKLFF. Written as DNA, the CDR3 is TGTGCCAGCAGCACCCAGGGTGCAACTAATGAAAAACTGTTTTTT. The whole variable domain, remainder taken from reference TRBV11-2 and TRBJ1-4, is EAGVAQSPRYKIIEKRQSVAFWCNPISGHATLYWYQQILGQGPKLLIQFQNNGVVDDSQLPKDRFSAERLKGVDSTLKIQPAKLEDSAVYLCASSTQGATNEKLFFGSGTQLSVL.

This clone has only one observation. The chain carries TRBV7-9 and TRBJ2-2, with D possibly being TRBD2 (6 bases). The CDR3 has 15 amino acids. The V gene's germline CDR1 is SEHNR and CDR2 FQNEAQ (reference sequence). V shed 3 bases and J shed 1 base, with 9 bases lying between them. The CDR3 DNA sequence: TGTGCCAGCAGCTTCAGGCGGGAGAACACCGGGGAGCTGTTTTTT. Translating it yields CASSFRRENTGELFF.

The count of this clone is one. The chain's CDR3 is CASSQDTGGNRNEQFF. The CDR3 DNA is TGTGCCAGCAGCCAAGATACGGGAGGGAATCGGAATGAGCAGTTCTTC. This chain uses TRBV14 with TRBJ2-1, with TRBD2 identical over 8 bases. CDR3 length: 16 residues. The germline V gene has CDR1 SGHDN and CDR2 FVKESK. After removal of 0 bases from V and 7 bases from J, the junction contained 8 bases not matched to a gene.

This chain uses TRBV27 with TRBJ2-5; TRBD2 matches 9 bases. With 4 bases clipped from V and 2 bases from J, the junction kept 17 bases outside the gene matches. The CDR3 runs 19 residues. Per germline, CDR1 MNHEY and CDR2 SMNVEV (reference sequence). The CDR3 DNA sequence: TGTGCCAGCAGTTCACGTTCGAGTTGGGCGGGGGGGCCTCAAGAGACCCAGTACTTC. Translating gives CASSSRSSWAGGPQETQYF.

The chain is built from TRBV6-5 and TRBJ1-2, with 7 nucleotides matching TRBD1. Germline loops: CDR1 MNHEY, CDR2 SVGAGI. With 5 bases clipped from V and 6 bases from J, the junction kept 9 bases outside the gene matches. The CDR3 consists of 14 residues. In nucleotides, the CDR3 is TGTGCCAGCAGTAAAACCAGGGGGGCGGATGGCTACACCTTC. Its translation: CASSKTRGADGYTF.

V usage is TRBV7-2 and J usage is TRBJ2-1, with 8 bases fitting TRBD2. After removal of 1 base from V and 8 bases from J, the junction contained 7 bases not matched to a gene. Germline V CDR1 and CDR2: SGHTA, FQGNSA. This CDR3 contains 15 residues. The DNA of the CDR3 is TGTGCCAGCAGCTTAGTGGGGACTAGAGTCGATGAGCAGTTCTTC. Residues: CASSLVGTRVDEQFF.

This chain uses TRBV7-9 with TRBJ2-5; the D gene is possibly TRBD1 (5 bases). Germline CDR1 and CDR2: SEHNR and FQNEAQ (reference sequence). The CDR3 covers 12 residues. Trimming pared 5 bases from V and 5 bases from J, leaving 9 bases between. The CDR3 DNA is TGTGCCAGCAGCGCCCCAGGGGAGACCCAGTACTTC. Protein sequence: CASSAPGETQYF.

This chain links TRBV6-5 with TRBJ1-4; possible D gene TRBD1, 5 bases. The V gene lost 6 bases and the J gene lost 6 bases, with 17 bases spanning the gap. This CDR3 comprises 15 residues. Germline V CDR1 and CDR2: MNHEY, SVGAGI. DNA of the CDR3: TGTGCCAGCAGAACACCCGGGACTATAGATGAAAAACTGTTTTTT. This codes for CASRTPGTIDEKLFF.

This clone was counted only a few times. The V and J genes are TRBV4-3 and TRBJ2-7; no clear D gene. The CDR3 extends over 15 amino acids. Trimming shortened V by 0 bases and J by 3 bases, and 12 bases separated the two germline ends. Germline V gives CDR1 LGHNA, CDR2 YSLEER. The CDR3 reads CASSQEGQTFYEQYF. DNA of the CDR3: TGCGCCAGCAGCCAAGAGGGCCAGACGTTCTACGAGCAGTACTTC.

The rearrangement links TRBV3-1 (or the pseudogene TRBV3-2) to TRBJ2-1; unclear D gene. CDR1 is LGHDT, CDR2 YNNKEL, per germline (reference sequence). Trimming shortened V by 0 bases and J by 15 bases, and 15 bases separated the two germline ends. This CDR3 region has 13 residues. CDR3 in amino acids: CASSQDLMSPRFF. CDR3 sequence (DNA): TGTGCCAGCAGCCAAGATCTTATGTCACCGCGGTTCTTC.

This chain's CDR3 is CASSLRDRPLGETQYF. The CDR3 bases are TGTGCCAGCAGCTTGCGGGACAGACCTTTAGGAGAGACCCAGTACTTC. The chain carries TRBV3-1 (or the pseudogene TRBV3-2) and TRBJ2-5; possibly TRBD1 for D (7 bases). V was clipped by 5 bases and J by 4 bases, with 20 bases between them. CDR1 LGHDT and CDR2 YNNKEL come from the germline V gene (reference sequence). This CDR3 has 16 amino acids.

The table lists this clone with a few counts. The V call is TRBV5-1, the J call TRBJ2-7, with D perhaps matching TRBD2 (6 bases). The V gene's germline CDR1 is SGHRS and CDR2 YFSETQ. The V gene lost 3 bases and the J gene lost 5 bases, with 12 bases spanning the gap. The CDR3 is 13 amino acids. The CDR3 DNA reads TGCGCCAGCAGCTCCCCCCGCGGGGACGAGCAGTACTTC. It is translated as CASSSPRGDEQYF.